Below are 22 T cell receptor beta chains sequenced from a single sample in a study of cytomegalovirus exposure and HLA in healthy donors. In the PCR, 60 Vbeta and 13 Jbeta primers were used. Data came from immunoSEQ multiplex PCR; TCRdb stores just in-frame clones and leaves some out. The sample includes about 120,000 clones, approximately 15% of them seen just once. Specimen: PBMCs. All receptors derive from a woman younger than 30 in good health and CMV-seronegative.

A few counts support this clone. The gene calls are TRBV29-1 and TRBJ1-5, with a tentative D call TRBD1 (5 bases). Trimming took off 6 bases at V and 2 bases at J, with 20 bases between the two ends. CDR3 length: 16 residues. Germline V CDR1 and CDR2: SQVTM, ANQGSEA. The CDR3 DNA follows: TGCAGCGTACCGGGACCGCCAAGGGAGGGCAATCAGCCCCAGCATTTT. Translated: CSVPGPPREGNQPQHF. Variable domain in full (rest from reference TRBV29-1 and TRBJ1-5): SAVISQKPSRDICQRGTSLTIQCQVDSQVTMMFWYRQQPGQSLTLIATANQGSEATYESGFVIDKFPISRPNLTFSTLTVSNMSPEDSSIYLCSVPGPPREGNQPQHFGDGTRLSIL.

The chain combines TRBV30 with TRBJ1-3, with D possibly matching TRBD1 (6 bases). Germline loops: CDR1 GTSNPN, CDR2 SVGIG (reference sequence). The CDR3 is 17 residues long. The V and J ends lost 1 base and 3 bases respectively, with 19 bases between them. CDR3 sequence (DNA): TGTGCCTGGAGTGGAAATTTCGGCAGGGGTGGTGGAAACACCATATATTTT. Its translation: CAWSGNFGRGGGNTIYF. Supplemented by reference TRBV30 and TRBJ1-3, the full variable domain reads SQTIHQWPATLVQPVGSPLSLECTVEGTSNPNLYWYRQAAGRGLQLLFYSVGIGQISSEVPQNLSASRPQDRQFILSSKKLLLSDSGFYLCAWSGNFGRGGGNTIYFGEGSWLTVV.

This chain uses TRBV5-6 with TRBJ1-3; D gene uncertain. V was shortened by 0 bases and J by 0 bases, with 7 bases between the two germline ends. In germline, CDR1 is SGHDT, CDR2 YYEEEE. The CDR3 is made up of 15 amino acids. This CDR3 reads CASSLVAVSGNTIYF. Written as DNA, the CDR3 is TGTGCCAGCAGCTTGGTCGCAGTCTCTGGAAACACCATATATTTT.

V usage is TRBV30 and J usage is TRBJ2-3; 8 positions agree with TRBD2. From germline, CDR1 is GTSNPN and CDR2 SVGIG (reference sequence). J gave up 5 bases and V 5 bases, and 12 bases lay outside the gene matches. The CDR3 is made up of 15 amino acids. The CDR3 coding sequence is TGTGCCTGGGACCTCAGAGCGGGAGAAGGAGATACGCAGTATTTT. As protein: CAWDLRAGEGDTQYF.

This clone was counted only a few times. The rearrangement joins TRBV2 to TRBJ2-3, with D perhaps TRBD2 (6 bases). V lost 8 bases and J 2 bases, leaving 17 bases between the germline ends. Germline V lookup: CDR1 SNHLY, CDR2 FYNNEI. The CDR3 has 15 residues. The CDR3 bases are TGTGCCAGCTCATACGAGGGACTGACCACAGATACGCAGTATTTT. Translating it yields CASSYEGLTTDTQYF.

This chain links TRBV29-1 with TRBJ1-4, with 8 bases matching TRBD1. This CDR3 spans 17 amino acids. The germline V gene encodes CDR1 SQVTM and CDR2 ANQGSEA. With V trimmed by 7 bases and J by 3 bases, 16 bases remained unmatched. The CDR3 loop reads CSAAVRTGLIANEKLFF. CDR3 DNA sequence: TGCAGCGCCGCGGTCAGGACAGGGTTGATAGCTAATGAAAAACTGTTTTTT.

The chain employs TRBV7-2 and TRBJ1-3; TRBD1 agrees at 8 bases. Germline CDR1 and CDR2: SGHTA and FQGNSA. The V gene end was trimmed by 1 base and the J gene end by 0 bases; junction bases not matched to a gene: 8. The CDR3 is 18 amino acids. For the CDR3, the DNA is TGTGCCAGCAGCTTAGGGACAGGGAGTGAATACTCTGGAAACACCATATATTTT. As protein: CASSLGTGSEYSGNTIYF.

This clone was observed a handful of times. The gene calls are TRBV7-8 and TRBJ1-5, with unresolved D. In germline, CDR1 is SGHVS, CDR2 FQNEAQ. Trimming removed 1 base from V and 7 bases from J, with 11 bases in between. The length of the CDR3 is 14 residues. CDR3 nucleotide sequence: TGTGCCAGCAGCTTAGTGGAGGGTCGACAGCCCCAGCATTTT. It yields the protein CASSLVEGRQPQHF.

The chain couples TRBV4-1 to TRBJ1-4; 10 nucleotides agree with TRBD1. Germline V CDR1 and CDR2: MGHRA, YSYEKL. V gave up 2 bases and J gave up 7 bases; unmatched junction bases: 7. The CDR3 spans 16 residues. The CDR3 is CASSQSRTGGFEKLFF. Written as DNA, the CDR3 is TGCGCCAGCAGCCAAAGCAGGACAGGGGGGTTTGAAAAACTGTTTTTT.

The chain employs TRBV4-2 and TRBJ2-3, with 7 bases that match TRBD2. V lost 4 bases, J lost 4 bases, and 11 bases stayed unmatched. There are 16 residues in the CDR3. Germline V gene data show CDR1 as LGHNA and CDR2 as YNFKEQ. The CDR3 sequence: CASSPQGTSASDTQYF. The DNA for the CDR3 is TGTGCCAGCAGCCCCCAAGGCACTAGCGCTTCAGATACGCAGTATTTT.

This chain links TRBV9 with TRBJ1-1; a possible D gene is TRBD1 (6 bases). In germline, CDR1 is SGDLS, CDR2 YYNGEE. The CDR3 is 16 amino acids. V lost 4 bases and J 6 bases, leaving 22 bases between the germline ends. The CDR3 region is CASSFTGTPVGAEAFF. The CDR3 nucleotides read TGTGCCAGCAGCTTTACCGGGACACCCGTGGGCGCTGAAGCTTTCTTT.

Only a few counts were recorded for this clone. V usage is TRBV7-3 and J usage is TRBJ2-7; 10 nucleotides line up with TRBD1. This CDR3 has 14 amino acids. CDR1 SGHTA and CDR2 FQGTGA come from the germline V gene. J was trimmed by 2 bases and V by 5 bases; bases with no gene match: 3. As DNA, the CDR3 is TGTGCCAGCAGCCCGACAGGGGGCCCCTACGAGCAGTACTTC. It is translated as CASSPTGGPYEQYF.

The chain joins TRBV5-4 to TRBJ1-5; possible D gene TRBD1, 5 bases. This CDR3 is built from 14 residues. The germline gives CDR1 SGHNT, CDR2 YYREEE (reference sequence). The ends were cut back, 1 base at V and 1 base at J, with 6 bases in the middle. The chain's CDR3 is CASSLWGSNQPQHF. The CDR3 DNA is TGTGCCAGCAGCTTGTGGGGCAGCAATCAGCCCCAGCATTTT.

This rearrangement joins TRBV9 to TRBJ2-1; TRBD2 matches at 12 bases. The CDR3 length is 17 residues. Trimming removed 0 bases from V and 10 bases from J; junction bases left unmatched: 11. Germline V CDR1 and CDR2: SGDLS, YYNGEE. The CDR3 spells CASSVDLAGGLSEEQFF. CDR3 in DNA: TGTGCCAGCAGCGTAGATCTAGCGGGGGGGCTTTCTGAAGAGCAGTTCTTC.

This clone was seen a handful of times. The gene calls are TRBV5-1 and TRBJ2-1; 8 nucleotides align to TRBD1. V shed 4 bases and J 0 bases; nucleotides not matched to a gene: 6. Germline CDR1 and CDR2: SGHRS and YFSETQ. The CDR3 has 16 amino acids. CDR3 sequence: CASSKTGGSSYNEQFF. CDR3 nucleotides: TGCGCCAGCAGCAAAACAGGGGGGAGCTCCTACAATGAGCAGTTCTTC. Combining the CDR3 with reference TRBV5-1 and TRBJ2-1 gives the whole variable domain KAGVTQTPRYLIKTRGQQVTLSCSPISGHRSVSWYQQTPGQGLQFLFEYFSETQRNKGNFPGRFSGRQFSNSRSEMNVSTLELGDSALYLCASSKTGGSSYNEQFFGPGTRLTVL.

This clone was picked up a small number of times. The chain recombines TRBV30 with TRBJ1-1, with 9 bases that match TRBD1. V lost 6 bases to trimming and J lost 6 bases; unmatched junction nucleotides: 8. Per the germline V gene, CDR1 is GTSNPN and CDR2 is SVGIG (reference sequence). The CDR3 sequence is 13 residues long. CDR3 in amino acids: CACTIGTGPEAFF. For the CDR3, the DNA is TGTGCCTGCACCATTGGGACAGGGCCTGAAGCTTTCTTT.

V and J are TRBV11-3 and TRBJ2-6; tentatively, D is TRBD1 (6 bases). The length of the CDR3 is 14 residues. V was shortened by 6 bases and J by 2 bases, with 8 bases between the two germline ends. Germline CDR1 is SGHNT and CDR2 is YENEEA. The CDR3 DNA follows: TGTGCCAGCAGTCCAGGGGCTGGGGCCAACGTCCTGACTTTC. It specifies CASSPGAGANVLTF.

The chain joins TRBV27 to TRBJ2-7; TRBD1 aligns across 7 bases. Unmatched junction bases numbered 11, after V lost 2 bases and J lost 4 bases. This CDR3 is 16 amino acids long. The germline gives CDR1 MNHEY, CDR2 SMNVEV (reference sequence). CDR3 loop: CASSLMAGDSSYEQYF. The CDR3 nucleotides are TGTGCCAGCAGTTTAATGGCTGGGGACAGTTCGTACGAGCAGTACTTC.

This chain uses TRBV30 with TRBJ2-5; a weak D match, TRBD1 (5 bases). V was cut by 4 bases and J by 7 bases, with 16 bases left in between. The V gene's germline CDR1 is GTSNPN and CDR2 SVGIG (reference sequence). The CDR3 length is 13 residues. CDR3 amino acids: CAWTTDPQVTQYF. CDR3 nucleotide sequence: TGTGCCTGGACGACAGACCCTCAGGTGACCCAGTACTTC. Combining the CDR3 with reference TRBV30 and TRBJ2-5 gives the whole variable domain SQTIHQWPATLVQPVGSPLSLECTVEGTSNPNLYWYRQAAGRGLQLLFYSVGIGQISSEVPQNLSASRPQDRQFILSSKKLLLSDSGFYLCAWTTDPQVTQYFGPGTRLLVL.

This clone was picked up a small number of times. The rearrangement uses TRBV6-6 and TRBJ1-6; 7 bases are shared with TRBD1. The germline V gene encodes CDR1 MNHNY and CDR2 SVGAGI (reference sequence). The CDR3 runs to 15 residues. The V and J ends lost 2 bases and 7 bases, in that order; junction bases with no gene match: 5. In nucleotides, the CDR3 is TGTGCCAGCAGTTACACACCGGGACAGAATTCACCCCTCCACTTT. Protein product: CASSYTPGQNSPLHF.

This clone occurred a few times. The chain carries TRBV29-1 and TRBJ1-1, with 10 bases fitting TRBD1. Looked up from germline, CDR1 is SQVTM and CDR2 is ANQGSEA. The CDR3 is 13 amino acids. V was pared by 7 bases and J by 1 base, with 3 bases of the junction left unmatched. The CDR3 coding sequence is TGCAGCGGGCGGACAGGGGGGAACACTGAAGCTTTCTTT. This sequence encodes CSGRTGGNTEAFF.

This chain joins TRBV7-2 and TRBJ2-3, with D possibly being TRBD2 (6 bases). CDR3 length: 14 amino acids. Between the trimmed V and J ends, which lost 7 bases and 0 bases, there was a span of 11 bases. CDR1 and CDR2 from the germline V gene are SGHTA and FQGNSA. The CDR3 here is CASNSGVSTDTQYF. CDR3 bases: TGTGCCAGCAACTCGGGGGTTAGCACAGATACGCAGTATTTT.